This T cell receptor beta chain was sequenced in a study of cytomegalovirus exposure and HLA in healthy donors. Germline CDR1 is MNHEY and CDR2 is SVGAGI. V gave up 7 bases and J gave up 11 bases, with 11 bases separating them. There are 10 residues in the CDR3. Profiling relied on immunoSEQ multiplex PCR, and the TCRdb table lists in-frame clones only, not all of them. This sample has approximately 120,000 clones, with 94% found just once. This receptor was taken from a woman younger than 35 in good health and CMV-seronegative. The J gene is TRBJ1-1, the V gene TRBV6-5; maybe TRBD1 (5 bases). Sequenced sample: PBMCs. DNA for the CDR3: TGTGCCAGCATGGGGGGGTTGGCTTTCTTT. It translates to CASMGGLAFF.